This T cell receptor beta chain is drawn from a study of PD-1 blockade in classical Hodgkin lymphoma (dated by TCRdb to about 2020). Broadly, across the study: Nivolumab dosing was 3 mg/kg intravenously every 2 weeks, continuing until either disease progression or unacceptable toxicity. The study used TCR beta sequencing and CyTOF to define a peripheral blood immune signature of response to PD-1 blockade in classical Hodgkin lymphoma. Beyond this particular receptor, the publication reports: Baseline diversity similar to that of newly diagnosed patients was observed in trial patients achieving complete response, whereas significantly lower diversity was observed in partial responders and progressors. The study was limited to a single clinical trial cohort, and causes of repertoire differences, possibly disease activity or prior therapy, remained undefined. Diversity was lower in patients who began nivolumab less than 1 year after ASCT, so these patients were left out of later analyses to avoid confounding by immune reconstitution. Baseline TCR diversity was reported to be lower in newly diagnosed patients than in healthy donors and to be lower still in relapsed/refractory patients. A significant rise by C4D1 was seen in CD4+ but not CD8+ TCR diversity (p=0.0027 vs p=0.16), with the rise being most apparent in complete responders (p=0.02).

A word on this clone: This clone's antigen is unknown. Qualities for individual bases were not recorded, and no much larger clone is one base off.

The CDR3 spans 15 residues, from the cysteine through the phenylalanine. CDR3 DNA is the only sequence kept; it has 45 bases, read in frame from the first base. CDR1 and CDR2 (KGHSH, LQKENI) derive from the germline V gene. The junction shows trimming of 6 bases on V and 7 bases on J, plus 21 bases between the germline ends. The sample's time point label is to be understood as: cycle 1 day 1 (C1D1), immediately before nivolumab initiation. All trial patients had relapsed after autologous stem cell transplantation, with cohorts A, B and C differing in prior brentuximab vedotin exposure. The trial cohort comprised more than 55 patients with relapsed/refractory classical Hodgkin lymphoma whose best overall responses were complete response, partial response or progressive disease. Trial patients were treated with single-agent nivolumab in the multi-cohort phase II CheckMate 205 trial. An independent review committee assessed best overall response by applying the 2007 International Working Group response criteria. Trial PBMCs were collected immediately before nivolumab initiation (C1D1) and during therapy at cycle 2 day 1 and cycle 4 day 1. Peripheral blood was collected in 8 mL Vacutainer Cell Preparation Tubes, from which PBMCs were isolated by centrifugation and then cryopreserved.

The Qiagen DNeasy kit was used to extract genomic DNA both from unsorted PBMCs and from the negatively selected CD4+ and CD8+ fractions. Using primers that anneal to V and J segments, immunoSEQ multiplex PCR amplified the TCR beta CDR3 regions. Amplification bias was minimized using a synthetic immune receptor repertoire, and residual bias was removed computationally after sequencing. On the study's bioinformatics: Repertoire diversity was quantified as the Shannon entropy index using custom Python scripts. Unsorted, CD4+ and CD8+ repertoires were analyzed separately, except for combined analyses in which CD4+ and CD8+ sequences were merged in silico. A clone counted as expanded when the clone's frequency after treatment rose at least 2-fold relative to C1D1, and clones undetected at baseline were given a pseudocount of 0.5. Singleton clones were defined as clones with 0 or 1 copy at C1D1, and non-singleton clones were defined as clones with 2 or more copies. Clones expanded in unsorted samples were annotated as CD4+, CD8+ or unknown by matching protein sequences in sorted samples from the same patient. Wilcoxon tests were applied to paired samples to test diversity changes from C1D1 to C4D1. Here the immuneACCESS table is served through TCRdb, limited to in-frame sequences with V and J called. Missing clones are a known gap in these copies; in checked studies unresolved V genes cover under half, and the rest lacks a known reason. V and J calls and clone size are as listed in that table; D and trimming were resolved from the DNA. Present in this sample are approximately 13,000 clones, around 83% of which were seen just once. The ten largest clones represent about a quarter of the sample.

The sequencing here drew on peripheral blood mononuclear cells (PBMCs), taken at baseline. Rearrangement joined TRBV18 to TRBJ1-2; the D gene cannot be named for sure. The clonotype originates from a human donor with classical Hodgkin lymphoma. The bases read TGTGCCAGCTCCACCAGCCAGGCCTGGACGGGTGGCTACACCTTC. It translates to CASSTSQAWTGGYTF.